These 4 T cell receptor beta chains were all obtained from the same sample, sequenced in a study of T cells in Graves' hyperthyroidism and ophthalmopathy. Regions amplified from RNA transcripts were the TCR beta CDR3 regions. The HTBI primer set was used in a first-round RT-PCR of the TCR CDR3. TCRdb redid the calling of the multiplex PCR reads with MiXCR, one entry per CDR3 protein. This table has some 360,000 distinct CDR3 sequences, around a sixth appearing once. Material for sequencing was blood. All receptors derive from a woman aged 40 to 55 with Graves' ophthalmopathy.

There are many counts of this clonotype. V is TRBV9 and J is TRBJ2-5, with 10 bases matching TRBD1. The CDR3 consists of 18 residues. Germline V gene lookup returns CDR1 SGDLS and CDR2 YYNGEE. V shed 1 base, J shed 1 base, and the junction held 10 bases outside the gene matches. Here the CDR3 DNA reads TGTGCCAGCAGCGTAAATCCGGGACAGGGGTTAATCCAAGAGACCCAGTACTTC. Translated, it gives CASSVNPGQGLIQETQYF.

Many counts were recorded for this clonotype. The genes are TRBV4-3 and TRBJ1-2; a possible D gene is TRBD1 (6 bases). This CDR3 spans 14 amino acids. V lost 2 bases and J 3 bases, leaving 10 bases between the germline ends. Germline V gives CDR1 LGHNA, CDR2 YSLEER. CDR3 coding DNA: TGCGCCAGCAGCCAACTAGGACAGCACTATGGCTACACCTTC. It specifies CASSQLGQHYGYTF.

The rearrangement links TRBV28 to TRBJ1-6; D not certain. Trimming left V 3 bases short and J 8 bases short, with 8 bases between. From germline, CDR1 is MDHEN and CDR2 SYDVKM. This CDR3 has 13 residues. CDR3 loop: CASSFQEDSPLHF. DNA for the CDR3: TGTGCCAGCAGTTTTCAGGAGGATTCACCCCTCCACTTT. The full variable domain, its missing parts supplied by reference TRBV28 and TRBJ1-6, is DVKVTQSSRYLVKRTGEKVFLECVQDMDHENMFWYRQDPGLGLRLIYFSYDVKMKEKGDIPEGYSVSREKKERFSLILESASTNQTSMYLCASSFQEDSPLHFGNGTRLTVT.

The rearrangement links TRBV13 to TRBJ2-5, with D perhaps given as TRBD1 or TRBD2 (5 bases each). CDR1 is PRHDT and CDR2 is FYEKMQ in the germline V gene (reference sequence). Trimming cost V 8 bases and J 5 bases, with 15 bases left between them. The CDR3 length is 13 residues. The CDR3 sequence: CASSRWGGETQYF. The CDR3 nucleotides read TGTGCCAGCTCACGGTGGGGCGGGGAGACCCAGTACTTC.